The T cell receptor (beta chain) described here comes from a study of cytomegalovirus exposure and HLA in healthy donors. Study-wide results and limits: Analysis performed later showed TCR beta chains linked to HLA being more clonally expanded than equally common others. The HLA-A and HLA-B alleles of most subjects were reportedly predicted accurately from TCR beta sequences.

The PCR employed 60 Vbeta primers together with 13 Jbeta primers. Data came from immunoSEQ multiplex PCR; TCRdb stores just in-frame clones and leaves some out. Among fewer than 200,000 clones listed, around 86% were seen once. CDR3 length equals 14 residues. Germline V gene lookup returns CDR1 MDHEN and CDR2 SYDVKM. The V and J ends lost 6 bases and 1 base respectively, with 12 bases between them. At collection, donors were nominally healthy, but unrecorded immune exposures were probable. About this clone itself: The antigen is not known.

The sequenced sample was PBMCs. This chain joins TRBV28 and TRBJ1-2, with a possible D match to TRBD1 (6 bases). The receptor was derived from a middle-aged man in good health and CMV-seronegative. CDR3 DNA sequence: TGTGCCAGCAGACGCGGGGGCAATAACTATGGCTACACCTTC. It yields the protein CASRRGGNNYGYTF.